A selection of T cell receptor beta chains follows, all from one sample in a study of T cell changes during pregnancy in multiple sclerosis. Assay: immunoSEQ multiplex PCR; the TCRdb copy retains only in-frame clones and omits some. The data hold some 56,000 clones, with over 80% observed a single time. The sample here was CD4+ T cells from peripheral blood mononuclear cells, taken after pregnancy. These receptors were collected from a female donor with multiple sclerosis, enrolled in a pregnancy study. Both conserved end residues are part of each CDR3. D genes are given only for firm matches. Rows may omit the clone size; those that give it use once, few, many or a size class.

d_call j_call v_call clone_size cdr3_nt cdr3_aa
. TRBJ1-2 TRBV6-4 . TGTGCCAGCTCCCCGAACAGGGATGCCCTCTATGGCTACACCTTC CASSPNRDALYGYTF
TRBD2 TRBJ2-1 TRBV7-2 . TGTGCCAGCAGCTTAGCGCCGACTAGCGGGGGCCTCTACAATGAGCAGTTCTTC CASSLAPTSGGLYNEQFF
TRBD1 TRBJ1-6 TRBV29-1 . TGCAGCGTCGGGACAGGGGTCAAGAATTCACCCCTCCACTTT CSVGTGVKNSPLHF
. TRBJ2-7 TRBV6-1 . TGTGCCAGCAGTGCTATAACCTCCTACGAGCAGTACTTC CASSAITSYEQYF
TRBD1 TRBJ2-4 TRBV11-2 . TGTGCCAGCAGCCCCGGTCCACAGGGGAACATTCAGTACTTC CASSPGPQGNIQYF
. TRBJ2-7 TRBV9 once TGTGCCAGCAGCGTAGCGGGGGTCCTCTTCTACGAGCAGTACTTC CASSVAGVLFYEQYF
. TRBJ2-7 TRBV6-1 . TGTGCCAGCAGTGAACCGAGAGGGTCGAGGCAGTACTTC CASSEPRGSRQYF
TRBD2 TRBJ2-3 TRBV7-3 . TGTGCCAGCAGCTGGAGCGGGGGGGACACAGATACGCAGTATTTT CASSWSGGDTDTQYF
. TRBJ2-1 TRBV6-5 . TGTGCCAGCAGTCTCCCCAGGGTTAACGGTGAGCAGTTCTTC CASSLPRVNGEQFF
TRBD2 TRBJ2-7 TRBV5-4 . TGTGCCAGCAGCTTGGATGGTAGCGGGGGGGCCGCATACGAGCAGTACTTC CASSLDGSGGAAYEQYF
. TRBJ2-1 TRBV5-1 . TGCGCCAGCAGCTTGGAGGCGGGTACCTACAATGAGCAGTTCTTC CASSLEAGTYNEQFF
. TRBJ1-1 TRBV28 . TGTGCCAGCAGTCCACCGGAGCGGGCTGAAGCTTTCTTT CASSPPERAEAFF
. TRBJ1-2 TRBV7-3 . TGTGCCAGCAGCGCCCCGGGACATGACTATGGCTACACCTTC CASSAPGHDYGYTF
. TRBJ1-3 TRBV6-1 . TGTGCCAGCAGTGAAGCCTCGAGGATGGCTGGAAACACCATATATTTT CASSEASRMAGNTIYF
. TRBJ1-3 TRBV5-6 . TGTGCCAGCAGCTTCAGAGGGAGTGGAAGAAACACCATATATTTT CASSFRGSGRNTIYF
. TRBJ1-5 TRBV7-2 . TGTGCCAGCAGCTTTAACCCGACAGTTAAGAATCAGCCCCAGCATTTT CASSFNPTVKNQPQHF
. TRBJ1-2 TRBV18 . TGTGCCAGCTCACCATCAGGGGAGAACTATGGCTACACCTTC CASSPSGENYGYTF
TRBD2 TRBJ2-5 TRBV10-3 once TGTGCCATCAGTGATCCATCGGGGGGCCAAGAGACCCAGTACTTC CAISDPSGGQETQYF
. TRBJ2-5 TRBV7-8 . TGTGCCAGCAGCTTAGCGGGGCCTGGCGGCCAAGAGACCCAGTACTTC CASSLAGPGGQETQYF
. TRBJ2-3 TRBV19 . TGTGCCAGTAGTATTTTTGGCAGGGGCCGGCCAGATACGCAGTATTTT CASSIFGRGRPDTQYF
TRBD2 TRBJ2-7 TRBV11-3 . TGTGCCAGCAGCTTGTCGGGACTAGATAACGAGCAGTACTTC CASSLSGLDNEQYF
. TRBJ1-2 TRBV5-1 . TGCGCCAGCAGCTTACGGGATGCAACTAACTATGGCTACACCTTC CASSLRDATNYGYTF
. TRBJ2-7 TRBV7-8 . TGTGCCAGCAGCTTAGCTGGCCCCGAGCAGTACTTC CASSLAGPEQYF
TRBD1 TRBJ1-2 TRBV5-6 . TGTGCCAGCAGCTTGAGAGGGACAGGGAATGGCTACACCTTC CASSLRGTGNGYTF
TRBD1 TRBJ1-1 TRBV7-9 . TGTGCCAGCAGCTTAAGATCAGGGGGCGAGACTGAAGCTTTCTTT CASSLRSGGETEAFF
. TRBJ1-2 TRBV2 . TGTGCCAGCAGTGAAGAAATATATGGCTACACCTTC CASSEEIYGYTF
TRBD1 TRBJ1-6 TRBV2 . TGTGCCAGCAGTGCCCCGCGGGGACAGGGGAGGAATTCACCCCTCCACTTT CASSAPRGQGRNSPLHF
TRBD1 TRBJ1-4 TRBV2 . TGTGCCATTCGGAGGGGACAGACTAATGAAAAACTGTTTTTT CAIRRGQTNEKLFF
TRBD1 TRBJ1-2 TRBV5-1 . TGCGCCAGCAGCATTCAACAGGGGGCCCCGTTTGTGGGCTACACCTTC CASSIQQGAPFVGYTF
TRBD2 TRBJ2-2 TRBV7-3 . TGTGCCAGCAGCCGAACTAGCGGGGGGACCGGGGAGCTGTTTTTT CASSRTSGGTGELFF
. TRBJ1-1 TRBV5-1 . TGCGCCAGCAGCTTGGTGGCGGTGAACACTGAAGCTTTCTTT CASSLVAVNTEAFF
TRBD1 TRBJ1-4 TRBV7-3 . TGTGCCAGCAGCGAAAGACAGGGCGAAAAACTGTTTTTT CASSERQGEKLFF
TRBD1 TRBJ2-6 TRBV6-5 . TGTGCCAGCAGCCGGACAGGGACTGGGGCCAACGTCCTGACTTTC CASSRTGTGANVLTF
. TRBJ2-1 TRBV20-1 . TGCAGTGCTAGAGATCTCGGTGAGCAGTTCTTC CSARDLGEQFF
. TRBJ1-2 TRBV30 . TGTGCTTGGGGGCTGAGTATGTCGGGCTACACCTTC CAWGLSMSGYTF
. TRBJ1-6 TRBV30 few TGTGCCTGGAGTGCAGAAAATTCACCCCTCCACTTT CAWSAENSPLHF
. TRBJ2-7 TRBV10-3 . TGTGCCATCAGCGACGGAGGCTACGAGCAGTACTTC CAISDGGYEQYF
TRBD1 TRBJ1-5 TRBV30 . TGTGCCTGGAGTGCGTCAGGGGGGTATCAGCCCCAGCATTTT CAWSASGGYQPQHF
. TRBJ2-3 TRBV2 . TGTGCCAGTGGCCGGGACTTCCTCACAGATACGCAGTATTTT CASGRDFLTDTQYF
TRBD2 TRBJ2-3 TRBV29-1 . TGCAGCGTTGACAATAGCGGGGCCAGCACAGATACGCAGTATTTT CSVDNSGASTDTQYF
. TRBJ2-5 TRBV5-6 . TGTGCCAGCAGCCAACGGCCGGGAGCGATGGAGACCCAGTACTTC CASSQRPGAMETQYF